This T cell receptor (beta chain) was retrieved from a study of cytomegalovirus exposure and HLA in healthy donors. This CDR3 comprises 15 residues. The trim removed 3 bases at V and 3 bases at J, leaving 4 bases unmatched. Germline-derived CDR1 and CDR2 are PRHDT and FYEKMQ (reference sequence). The PCR made use of 60 Vbeta and 13 Jbeta primers. TCRdb's table, derived via immunoSEQ multiplex PCR, lists solely in-frame clones and lacks some. The table has some 100,000 clones, approximately 65% seen once; the top ten hold over 5%. Sequencing was done on a sample of PBMCs. The clonotype was recovered from a woman aged 25 to 39 in good health and CMV-seropositive. The J gene is TRBJ2-7, the V gene TRBV13; TRBD1 matches 11 bases. The CDR3 DNA follows: TGTGCCAGCAGCTTCAGGACAGGGGGCGTCTACGAGCAGTACTTC. Translation: CASSFRTGGVYEQYF.